The 20 T cell receptor beta chains below come from one sample, sequenced in a study of T cells in Graves' hyperthyroidism and ophthalmopathy. TCR beta CDR3 regions were amplified from RNA transcripts. Initially, a first-round RT-PCR of the TCR CDR3 employed the HTBI primer set. MiXCR, applied by TCRdb to the multiplex PCR reads, yields one record per CDR3 protein. The sample has nearly 250,000 distinct CDR3 sequences, over 15% seen once. Sequencing was carried out using blood. Source of these receptors: a young woman with Graves' ophthalmopathy.

This clonotype turned up a few times. CDR3 nucleotide sequence: TGCGCCAGCAGCTTGTTGGCCCAGGGGGTTATAGGGGAGCTGTTTTTT. It specifies CASSLLAQGVIGELFF. The rearrangement joins TRBV5-1 to TRBJ2-2, with 7 bases fitting TRBD1. The V and J ends lost 1 base and 8 bases, in that order; junction bases with no gene match: 11. This CDR3 has 16 residues. In germline, CDR1 is SGHRS, CDR2 YFSETQ. Combining the CDR3 with reference TRBV5-1 and TRBJ2-2 gives the whole variable domain KAGVTQTPRYLIKTRGQQVTLSCSPISGHRSVSWYQQTPGQGLQFLFEYFSETQRNKGNFPGRFSGRQFSNSRSEMNVSTLELGDSALYLCASSLLAQGVIGELFFGEGSRLTVL.

This clonotype has a count of ten or more. This rearrangement joins TRBV19 to TRBJ2-2; TRBD1 matches at 9 bases. CDR1 LNHDA and CDR2 SQIVND come from the germline V gene (reference sequence). The CDR3 has 16 residues. V lost 7 bases to trimming and J lost 4 bases; unmatched junction nucleotides: 10. The CDR3 spells CASKNPQGASTGELFF. The CDR3 DNA reads as TGTGCCAGTAAGAACCCACAGGGGGCTAGCACCGGGGAGCTGTTTTTT. The whole variable domain, remainder taken from reference TRBV19 and TRBJ2-2, is DGGITQSPKYLFRKEGQNVTLSCEQNLNHDAMYWYRQDPGQGLRLIYYSQIVNDFQKGDIAEGYSVSREKKESFPLTVTSAQKNPTAFYLCASKNPQGASTGELFFGEGSRLTVL.

The chain employs TRBV9 and TRBJ1-2; 8 bases agree with TRBD1. J was trimmed by 8 bases and V by 4 bases; bases with no gene match: 22. The CDR3 sequence is 18 residues long. CDR1 is SGDLS and CDR2 is YYNGEE in the germline V gene. The CDR3 loop is CASSPAGIGARGRGGYTF. The CDR3 DNA is TGTGCCAGCAGCCCTGCGGGTATAGGGGCCAGGGGGCGTGGAGGCTACACCTTC.

A remark on this clonotype: This may be a read error, as it is one base from a much larger clone. The V and J genes are TRBV28 and TRBJ2-1, with 12 bases aligning to TRBD2. This CDR3 contains 16 residues. CDR1 is MDHEN and CDR2 is SYDVKM in the germline V gene. CDR3 protein: CASSLYPSGGAVEQLF. DNA of the CDR3: TGTGCCAGCAGTTTATACCCTAGCGGGGGGGCGGTTGAGCAGCTCTTC.

At least ten counts were recorded for this clonotype. V is TRBV18 and J is TRBJ1-2, with 11 bases that match TRBD1. The CDR3 covers 14 residues. The V segment lost 5 bases and the J segment 3 bases; nucleotides outside the gene matches: 2. Germline V gene sequence: CDR1 KGHSH, CDR2 LQKENI. The CDR3 DNA reads TGTGCCAGCTCATCGGGACAGGGGGACTATGGCTACACCTTC. Translation gives CASSSGQGDYGYTF.

Only a few counts were recorded for this clonotype. This clone may be a read error of a much larger clone one base away. This likely comes from a read error, as the CDR3 has no conserved phenylalanine or tryptophan at its end. The J gene is TRBJ1-6, the V gene TRBV10-3, with D perhaps matching TRBD1 (5 bases). Deletions cut 3 bases from V and 9 bases from J, with 15 bases between. CDR3 size: 15 residues. CDR1 ENHRY and CDR2 SYGVKD come from the germline V gene. The CDR3 DNA sequence: TGTGCCATCAGTGATGGAGGGGCCCATGGTTCACCCCTCCACCTT. Protein: CAISDGGAHGSPLHL.

This clonotype occurred many times. The V gene is TRBV27, the J gene TRBJ2-3; 9 bases align to TRBD2. Germline-derived CDR1 and CDR2 are MNHEY and SMNVEV (reference sequence). This CDR3 has 14 residues. Trimming removed 5 bases from V and 6 bases from J; junction bases left unmatched: 6. As DNA, the CDR3 is TGTGCCAGCAGTCTTCTAGCGGGGACCGATACGCAGTATTTT. Its translation: CASSLLAGTDTQYF.

Ten or more counts support this clonotype. The chain uses TRBV19 and TRBJ2-1; a possible D gene is TRBD2 (6 bases). Trimming removed 2 bases from V and 2 bases from J, with 10 bases in between. This CDR3 has 15 amino acids. Per germline, CDR1 LNHDA and CDR2 SQIVND (reference sequence). The CDR3 DNA sequence: TGTGCCAGTAGTATATCGGCGGGGACCTACAATGAGCAGTTCTTC. Translating gives CASSISAGTYNEQFF.

This clonotype was seen at least ten times. The rearrangement uses TRBV4-1 and TRBJ1-2; TRBD1 matches at 8 bases. The V and J ends lost 4 bases and 4 bases, in that order; junction bases with no gene match: 8. Germline V gives CDR1 MGHRA, CDR2 YSYEKL. This CDR3 spans 15 amino acids. CDR3 amino acids: CASSLDRGRSYGYTF. The DNA of the CDR3 is TGCGCCAGCAGCCTCGACAGGGGACGGAGCTATGGCTACACCTTC.

This clonotype was seen ten or more times. The rearrangement links TRBV7-2 to TRBJ2-7, with 7 bases lining up with TRBD2. J was trimmed by 4 bases and V by 4 bases; bases with no gene match: 10. The CDR3 is made up of 15 amino acids. CDR1 is SGHTA, CDR2 FQGNSA, per germline. The CDR3 DNA reads TGTGCCAGCAGCTCGCCGGGACTACTAGGGTACGAGCAGTACTTC. Its protein is CASSSPGLLGYEQYF.

The sample holds a few counts of this clonotype. V gene TRBV11-2 combines with J gene TRBJ1-2; D call uncertain. V shed 10 bases and J shed 8 bases, with 20 bases lying between them. CDR1 is SGHAT and CDR2 is FQNNGV in the germline V gene. The CDR3 totals 13 residues. Here the CDR3 DNA reads TGTGCCACGTCGAGGGAGGGCAGGAAGGGCTACACCTTC. Amino acids: CATSREGRKGYTF. The full variable domain, in which reference TRBV11-2 and TRBJ1-2 provide the parts outside the CDR3, is EAGVAQSPRYKIIEKRQSVAFWCNPISGHATLYWYQQILGQGPKLLIQFQNNGVVDDSQLPKDRFSAERLKGVDSTLKIQPAKLEDSAVYLCATSREGRKGYTFGSGTRLTVV.

CDR3 bases: TGCGCCAGCAGCTTGGGTTCCCCTGAAGAGACCCAGTACTTC. Residues: CASSLGSPEETQYF. This rearrangement joins TRBV5-1 to TRBJ2-5; D gene uncertain. V was trimmed by 0 bases and J by 3 bases, leaving 9 bases between them. Germline CDR1 SGHRS, CDR2 YFSETQ. This CDR3 contains 14 residues.

This clonotype was observed at least ten times. This chain joins TRBV10-3 and TRBJ2-1; 8 bases map to TRBD1. With 6 bases clipped from V and 6 bases from J, the junction kept 10 bases outside the gene matches. Germline V gene data show CDR1 as ENHRY and CDR2 as SYGVKD. There are 15 residues in the CDR3. The CDR3 reads CAISKGQGTLNEQFF. The CDR3 DNA sequence: TGTGCCATCAGCAAAGGACAGGGAACTCTCAATGAGCAGTTCTTC.

The chain recombines TRBV5-1 with TRBJ2-1; TRBD2 aligns across 8 bases. V lost 4 bases to trimming and J lost 3 bases; unmatched junction nucleotides: 6. This CDR3 contains 15 residues. Looked up from germline, CDR1 is SGHRS and CDR2 is YFSETQ. Written as DNA, the CDR3 is TGCGCCAGCAGCCTTATAGCGGGGCTCTACAATGAGCAGTTCTTC. Protein: CASSLIAGLYNEQFF.

This clonotype was counted between two and nine times. V and J are TRBV19 and TRBJ1-4; the D is unclear. The V end lost 2 bases, the J end lost 4 bases, and 8 bases lay between the germline ends. The CDR3 spans 14 residues. Germline V lookup: CDR1 LNHDA, CDR2 SQIVND (reference sequence). Here the CDR3 reads CASSIRRDNEKLFF. CDR3 nucleotides: TGTGCCAGTAGTATACGTCGGGATAATGAAAAACTGTTTTTT.

V gene TRBV11-3 combines with J gene TRBJ1-1; D is undetermined. Trimming removed 1 base from V and 1 base from J, with 13 bases in between. Germline V gene data show CDR1 as SGHNT and CDR2 as YENEEA. This CDR3 has 16 amino acids. The CDR3 DNA sequence: TGTGCCAGCAGCTTAGGCTATGGGCGCTCGAACACTGAAGCTTTCTTT. Residues: CASSLGYGRSNTEAFF.

This clonotype was counted many times. This chain uses TRBV29-1 with TRBJ2-7; D might be TRBD2 (6 bases). Germline-derived CDR1 and CDR2 are SQVTM and ANQGSEA. This CDR3 has 13 residues. Trimming removed 2 bases at V and 2 bases at J, with 10 bases between. The CDR3 DNA follows: TGCAGCGTTGAAACCGGGGGAGCCTACGAGCAGTACTTC. This translates into CSVETGGAYEQYF.

This clonotype was seen only a few times. At one boundary the junction diverges from the germline segment, which might be a read error. V is TRBV5-1 and J is TRBJ2-6; 7 nucleotides align to TRBD1. Per germline, CDR1 SGHRS and CDR2 YFSETQ. The CDR3 totals 15 residues. In DNA, the CDR3 is TGTGCCAGCAGCCAGCAGGGGGCTGGGGCCAACGTCCTGACTTTC. Translating gives CASSQQGAGANVLTF.

This clonotype has only a few counts. The genes are TRBV4-1 and TRBJ1-4; 8 bases fit TRBD1. Germline V gene sequence: CDR1 MGHRA, CDR2 YSYEKL. V was clipped by 2 bases and J by 10 bases; unmatched bases: 9. The CDR3 is made up of 15 amino acids. The CDR3 region has the DNA TGCGCCAGCAGCCAATCATCAGGGGGCGCCGGAAAACTGTTTTTT. Translation gives CASSQSSGGAGKLFF.

This clonotype was picked up many times. The CDR3 region has the DNA TGTGCCAGCAGTGTGCGGGGTCTCGATTCACCCCTCCACTTT. Translated: CASSVRGLDSPLHF. V usage is TRBV2 and J usage is TRBJ1-6; D is ambiguous. The V and J ends lost 4 bases and 8 bases respectively, with 12 bases between them. CDR1 is SNHLY, CDR2 FYNNEI, per germline. The CDR3 loop spans 14 amino acids. Full variable domain (outside the CDR3, taken from reference TRBV2 and TRBJ1-6): EPEVTQTPSHQVTQMGQEVILRCVPISNHLYFYWYRQILGQKVEFLVSFYNNEISEKSEIFDDQFSVERPDGSNFTLKIRSTKLEDSAMYFCASSVRGLDSPLHFGNGTRLTVT.